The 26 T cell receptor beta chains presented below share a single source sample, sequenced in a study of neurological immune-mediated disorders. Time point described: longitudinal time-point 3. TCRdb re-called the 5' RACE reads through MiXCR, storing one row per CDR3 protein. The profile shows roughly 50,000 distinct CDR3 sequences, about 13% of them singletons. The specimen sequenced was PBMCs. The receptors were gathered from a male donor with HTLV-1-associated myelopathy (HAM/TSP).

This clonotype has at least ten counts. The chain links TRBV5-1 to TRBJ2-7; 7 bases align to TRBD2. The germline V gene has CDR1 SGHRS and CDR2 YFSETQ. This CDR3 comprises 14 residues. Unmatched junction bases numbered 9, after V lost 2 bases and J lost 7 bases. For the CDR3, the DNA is TGCGCCAGCAGCTTAGGATCCATGGGAGGGGAGCAGTACTTC. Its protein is CASSLGSMGGEQYF.

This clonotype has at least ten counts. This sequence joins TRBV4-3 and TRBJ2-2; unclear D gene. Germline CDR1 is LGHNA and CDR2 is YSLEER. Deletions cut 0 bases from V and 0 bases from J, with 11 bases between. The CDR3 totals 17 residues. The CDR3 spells CASSQDRVDSNTGELFF. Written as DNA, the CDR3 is TGCGCCAGCAGCCAAGATAGGGTTGATTCGAACACCGGGGAGCTGTTTTTT.

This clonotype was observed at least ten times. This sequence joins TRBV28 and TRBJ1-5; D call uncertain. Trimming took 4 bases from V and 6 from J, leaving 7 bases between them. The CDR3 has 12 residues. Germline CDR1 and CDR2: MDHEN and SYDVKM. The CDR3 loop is CASSSLGQPQHF. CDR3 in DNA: TGTGCCAGCAGTTCCCTGGGTCAGCCCCAGCATTTT.

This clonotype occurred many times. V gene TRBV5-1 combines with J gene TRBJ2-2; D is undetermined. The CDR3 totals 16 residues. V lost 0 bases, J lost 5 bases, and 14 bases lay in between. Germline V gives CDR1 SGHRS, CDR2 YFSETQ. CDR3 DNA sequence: TGCGCCAGCAGCTTGGGACCCTCAATAGGTACCGGGGAGCTGTTTTTT. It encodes CASSLGPSIGTGELFF.

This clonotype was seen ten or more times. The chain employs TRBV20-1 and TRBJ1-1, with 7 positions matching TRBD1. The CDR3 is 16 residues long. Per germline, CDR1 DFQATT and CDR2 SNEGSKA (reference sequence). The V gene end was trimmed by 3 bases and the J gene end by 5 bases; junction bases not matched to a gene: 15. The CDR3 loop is CSASNPAGGRETEAFF. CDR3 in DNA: TGCAGTGCTAGTAATCCGGCAGGGGGTCGGGAAACTGAAGCTTTCTTT.

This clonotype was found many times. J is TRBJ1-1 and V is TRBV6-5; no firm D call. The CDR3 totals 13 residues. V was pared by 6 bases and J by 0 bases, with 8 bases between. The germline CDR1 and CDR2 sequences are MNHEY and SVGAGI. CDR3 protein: CASSLVLNTEAFF. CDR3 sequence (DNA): TGTGCCAGCAGCCTCGTATTGAACACTGAAGCTTTCTTT.

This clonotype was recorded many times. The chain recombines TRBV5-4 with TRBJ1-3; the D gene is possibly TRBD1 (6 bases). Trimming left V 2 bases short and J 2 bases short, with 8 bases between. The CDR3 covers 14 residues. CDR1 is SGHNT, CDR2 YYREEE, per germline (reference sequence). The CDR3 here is CASSLWGPGNTIYF. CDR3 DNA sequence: TGTGCCAGCAGCTTATGGGGGCCTGGAAACACCATATATTTT. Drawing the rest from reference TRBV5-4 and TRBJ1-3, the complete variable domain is ETGVTQSPTHLIKTRGQQVTLRCSSQSGHNTVSWYQQALGQGPQFIFQYYREEENGRGNFPPRFSGLQFPNYSSELNVNALELDDSALYLCASSLWGPGNTIYFGEGSWLTVV.

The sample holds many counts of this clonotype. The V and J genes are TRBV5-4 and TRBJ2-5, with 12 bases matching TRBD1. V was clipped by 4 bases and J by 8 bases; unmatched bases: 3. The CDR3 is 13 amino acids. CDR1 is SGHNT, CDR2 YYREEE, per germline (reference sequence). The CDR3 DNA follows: TGTGCCAGCAGCGGGGGACAGGGGGCAACCCAGTACTTC. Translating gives CASSGGQGATQYF.

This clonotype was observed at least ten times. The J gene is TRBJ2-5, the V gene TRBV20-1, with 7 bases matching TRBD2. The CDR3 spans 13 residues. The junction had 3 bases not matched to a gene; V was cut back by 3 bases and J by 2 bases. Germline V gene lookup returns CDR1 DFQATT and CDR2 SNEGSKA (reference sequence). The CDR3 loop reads CSASGTNQETQYF. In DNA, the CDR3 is TGCAGTGCTAGTGGGACTAATCAAGAGACCCAGTACTTC.

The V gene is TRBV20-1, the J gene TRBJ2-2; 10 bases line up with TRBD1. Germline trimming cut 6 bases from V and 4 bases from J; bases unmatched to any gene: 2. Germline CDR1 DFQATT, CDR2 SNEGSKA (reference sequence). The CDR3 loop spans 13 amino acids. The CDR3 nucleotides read TGCAGTGCGGGGGACAGGGGCACCGGGGAGCTGTTTTTT. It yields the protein CSAGDRGTGELFF.

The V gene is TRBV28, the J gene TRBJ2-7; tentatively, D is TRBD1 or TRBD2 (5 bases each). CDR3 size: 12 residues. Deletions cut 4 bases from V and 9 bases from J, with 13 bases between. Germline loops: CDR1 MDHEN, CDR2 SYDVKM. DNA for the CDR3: TGTGCCAGCAGTTCCCTCCGGGGCGGGCAGTACTTC. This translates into CASSSLRGGQYF.

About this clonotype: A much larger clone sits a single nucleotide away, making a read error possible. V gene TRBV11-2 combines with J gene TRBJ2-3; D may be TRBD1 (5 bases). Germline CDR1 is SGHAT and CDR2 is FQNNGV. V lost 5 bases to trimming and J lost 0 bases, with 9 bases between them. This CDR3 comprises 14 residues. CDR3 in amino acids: CASSRNRSTDTQYF. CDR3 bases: TGTGCCAGCAGCCGAAACAGGAGCACAGATACGCAGTATTTT.

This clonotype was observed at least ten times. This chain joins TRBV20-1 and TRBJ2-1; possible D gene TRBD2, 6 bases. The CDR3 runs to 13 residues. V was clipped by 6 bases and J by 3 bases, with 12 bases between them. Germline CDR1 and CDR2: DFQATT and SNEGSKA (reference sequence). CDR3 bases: TGCAGTGCCACCCAGACTAGCTACAATGAGCAGTTCTTC. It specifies CSATQTSYNEQFF.

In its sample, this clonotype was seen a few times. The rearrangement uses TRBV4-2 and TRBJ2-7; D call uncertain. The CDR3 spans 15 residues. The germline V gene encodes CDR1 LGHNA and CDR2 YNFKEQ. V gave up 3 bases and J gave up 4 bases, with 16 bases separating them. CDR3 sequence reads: CASSQALDQSYEQYF. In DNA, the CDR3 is TGTGCCAGCAGCCAGGCTTTAGATCAATCTTACGAGCAGTACTTC.

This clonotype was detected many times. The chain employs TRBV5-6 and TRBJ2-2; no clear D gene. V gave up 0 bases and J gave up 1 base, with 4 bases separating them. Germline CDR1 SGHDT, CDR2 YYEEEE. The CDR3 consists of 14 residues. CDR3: CASSLGRNTGELFF. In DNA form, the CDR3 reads TGTGCCAGCAGCTTGGGAAGGAACACCGGGGAGCTGTTTTTT.

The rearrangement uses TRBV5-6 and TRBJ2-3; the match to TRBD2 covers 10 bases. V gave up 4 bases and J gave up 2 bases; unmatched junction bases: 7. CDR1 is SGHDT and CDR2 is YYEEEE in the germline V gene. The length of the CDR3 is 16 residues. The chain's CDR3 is CASSQTSGDITDTQYF. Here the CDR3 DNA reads TGTGCCAGCAGCCAAACTAGCGGGGACATCACAGATACGCAGTATTTT.

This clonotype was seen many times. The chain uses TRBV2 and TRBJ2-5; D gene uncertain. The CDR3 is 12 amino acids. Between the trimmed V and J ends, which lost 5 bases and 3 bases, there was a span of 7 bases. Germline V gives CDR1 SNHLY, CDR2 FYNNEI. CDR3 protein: CASSHGEETQYF. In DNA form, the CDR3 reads TGTGCCAGCAGTCACGGAGAAGAGACCCAGTACTTC.

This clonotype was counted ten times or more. The CDR3 coding sequence is TGTGCCAGCAGTTATAGGACAGCCTACTGGGAGCAGTACTTC. It yields the protein CASSYRTAYWEQYF. The chain combines TRBV6-5 with TRBJ2-7; D perhaps matches TRBD1 (6 bases). The CDR3 sequence is 14 residues long. Per the germline V gene, CDR1 is MNHEY and CDR2 is SVGAGI. Between the trimmed V and J ends, which lost 3 bases and 7 bases, there was a span of 16 bases.

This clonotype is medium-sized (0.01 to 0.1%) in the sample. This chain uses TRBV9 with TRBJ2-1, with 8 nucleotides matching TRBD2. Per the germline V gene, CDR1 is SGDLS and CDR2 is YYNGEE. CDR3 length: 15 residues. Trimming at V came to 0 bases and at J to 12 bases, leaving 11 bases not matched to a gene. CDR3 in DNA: TGTGCCAGCAGCGTAGGAGATAGCGGGGCCGCCGGGCAGTTCTTC. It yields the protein CASSVGDSGAAGQFF.

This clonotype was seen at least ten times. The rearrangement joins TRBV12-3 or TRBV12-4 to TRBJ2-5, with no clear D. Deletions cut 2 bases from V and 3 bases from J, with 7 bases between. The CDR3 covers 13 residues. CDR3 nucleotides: TGTGCCAGCAGTTTATCCGTAGAAGAGACCCAGTACTTC. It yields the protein CASSLSVEETQYF.

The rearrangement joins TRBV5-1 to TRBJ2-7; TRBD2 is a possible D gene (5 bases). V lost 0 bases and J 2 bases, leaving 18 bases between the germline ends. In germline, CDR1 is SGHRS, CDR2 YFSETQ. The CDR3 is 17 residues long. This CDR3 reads CASSLEIAHHLPYEQYF. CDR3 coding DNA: TGCGCCAGCAGCTTGGAGATAGCGCACCACTTACCCTACGAGCAGTACTTC.

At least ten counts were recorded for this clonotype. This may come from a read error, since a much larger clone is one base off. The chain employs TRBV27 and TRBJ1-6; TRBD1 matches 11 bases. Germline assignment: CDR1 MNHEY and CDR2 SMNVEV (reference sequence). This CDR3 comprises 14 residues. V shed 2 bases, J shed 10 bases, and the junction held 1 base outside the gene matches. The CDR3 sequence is CASSLGTGGSPLHF. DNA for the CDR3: TGTGCCAGCAGTTTAGGGACAGGGGGGTCACCCCTCCACTTT.

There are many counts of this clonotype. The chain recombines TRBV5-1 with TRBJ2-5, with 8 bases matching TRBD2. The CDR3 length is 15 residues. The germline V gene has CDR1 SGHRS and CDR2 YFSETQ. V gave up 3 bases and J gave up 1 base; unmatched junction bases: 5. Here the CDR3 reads CASSSLAGSQETQYF. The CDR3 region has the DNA TGCGCCAGCAGCTCCTTAGCGGGGTCCCAAGAGACCCAGTACTTC.

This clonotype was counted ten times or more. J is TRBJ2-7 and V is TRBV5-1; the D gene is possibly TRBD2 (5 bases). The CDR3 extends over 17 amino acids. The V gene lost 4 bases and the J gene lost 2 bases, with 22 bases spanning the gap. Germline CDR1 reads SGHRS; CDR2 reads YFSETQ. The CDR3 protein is CASSVQIAGSSAYEQYF. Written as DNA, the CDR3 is TGCGCCAGCAGCGTCCAAATTGCGGGCTCATCGGCCTACGAGCAGTACTTC.

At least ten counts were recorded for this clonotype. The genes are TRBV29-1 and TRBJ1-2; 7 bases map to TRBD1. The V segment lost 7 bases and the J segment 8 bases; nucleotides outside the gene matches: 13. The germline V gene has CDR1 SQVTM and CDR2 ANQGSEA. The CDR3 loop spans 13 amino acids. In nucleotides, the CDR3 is TGCAGCGCTGGACAGGCGGGAGAAGGGGGCTACACCTTC. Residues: CSAGQAGEGGYTF. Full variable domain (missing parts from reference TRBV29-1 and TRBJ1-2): SAVISQKPSRDICQRGTSLTIQCQVDSQVTMMFWYRQQPGQSLTLIATANQGSEATYESGFVIDKFPISRPNLTFSTLTVSNMSPEDSSIYLCSAGQAGEGGYTFGSGTRLTVV.

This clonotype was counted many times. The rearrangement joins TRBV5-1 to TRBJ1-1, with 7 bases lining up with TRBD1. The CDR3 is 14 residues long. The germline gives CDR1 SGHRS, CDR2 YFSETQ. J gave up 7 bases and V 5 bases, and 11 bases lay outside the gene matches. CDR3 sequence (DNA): TGCGCCAGCAGTTGGGGATGGGACAGTCATGAAGCTTTCTTT. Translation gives CASSWGWDSHEAFF.